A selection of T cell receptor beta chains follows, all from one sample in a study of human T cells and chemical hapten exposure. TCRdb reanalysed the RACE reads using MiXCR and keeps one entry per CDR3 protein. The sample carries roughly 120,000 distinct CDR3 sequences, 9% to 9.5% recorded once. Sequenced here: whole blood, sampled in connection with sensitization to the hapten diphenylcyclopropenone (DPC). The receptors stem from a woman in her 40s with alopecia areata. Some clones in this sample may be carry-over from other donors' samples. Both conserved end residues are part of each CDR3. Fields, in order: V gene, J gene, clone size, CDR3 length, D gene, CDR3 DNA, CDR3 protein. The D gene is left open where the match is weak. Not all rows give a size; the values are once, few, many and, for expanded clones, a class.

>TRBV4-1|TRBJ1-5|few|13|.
TGCGCCAGCAGCCGAGGGACTAAACAGCCCCAGCATTTT
CASSRGTKQPQHF
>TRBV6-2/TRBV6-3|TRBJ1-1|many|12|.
TGTGCCAGCAGTTACGGGGGAACTGAAGCTTTCTTT
CASSYGGTEAFF
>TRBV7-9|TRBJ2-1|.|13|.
TGTGCCAGCAGCTCAAACCCGAGCCGGGAGCAGTTCTTC
CASSSNPSREQFF
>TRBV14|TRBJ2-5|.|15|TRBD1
TGTGCCAGCAGCCGAGACAGGGGGCGCGGAGAGACCCAGTACTTC
CASSRDRGRGETQYF
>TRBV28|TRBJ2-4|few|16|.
TGTGCCAGCACCTCCTATCTAGGGCTAGCCAAAAACATTCAGTACTTC
CASTSYLGLAKNIQYF
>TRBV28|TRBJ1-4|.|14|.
TGTGCCAGCAGTTTATACAGGGAATGGGAAAAACTGTTTTTT
CASSLYREWEKLFF
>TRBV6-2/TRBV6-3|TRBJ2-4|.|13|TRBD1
TGTGCCAGCAGGACAGGGGGGGGAAACATTCAGTACTTC
CASRTGGGNIQYF
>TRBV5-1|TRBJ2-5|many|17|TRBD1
TGCGCCAGCATGGGACAGGGGGCGAAAACGCAGCAAGAGACCCAGTACTTC
CASMGQGAKTQQETQYF
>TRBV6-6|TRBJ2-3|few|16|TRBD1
TGTGCCAGCAGTAACCGAGGACAGGGGGTCACAGATACGCAGTATTTT
CASSNRGQGVTDTQYF
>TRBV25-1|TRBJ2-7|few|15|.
TGTGCCAGCAGTGAAGTCGGGACGAAAGGCTACGAGCAGTACTTC
CASSEVGTKGYEQYF
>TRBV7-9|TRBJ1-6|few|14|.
TGTGCCAGCAGCGGCAGTCGGACCTATTCACCCCTCCACTTT
CASSGSRTYSPLHF
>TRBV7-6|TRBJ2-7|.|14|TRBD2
TGTGCCAGCAGCTGGGGGGGTGAGGCCTACGAGCAGTACTTC
CASSWGGEAYEQYF
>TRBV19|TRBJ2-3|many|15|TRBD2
TGTGCCAGCAAGTTCCTAGCGGGGGGAACAGATACGCAGTATTTT
CASKFLAGGTDTQYF
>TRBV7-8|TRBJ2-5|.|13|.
TGTGCCAGCAGCTTAGGGGAGAAAGAGACCCAGTACTTC
CASSLGEKETQYF
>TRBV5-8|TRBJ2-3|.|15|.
TGTGCCAGCAGCTTGCCCAGCTGGAGGGCAGATACGCAGTATTTT
CASSLPSWRADTQYF
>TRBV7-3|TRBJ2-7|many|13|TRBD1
TGTGCCAGCAGCCCACGAGACAGGGGGAGGCAGTACTTC
CASSPRDRGRQYF
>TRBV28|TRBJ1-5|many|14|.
TGTGCCAGCTCTCGGGAGGCAGGAGGACAGCCCCAGCATTTT
CASSREAGGQPQHF
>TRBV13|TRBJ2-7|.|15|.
TGTGCCAGCAGCCCCCGCCCGGGAGTCAACTACGAGCAGTACTTC
CASSPRPGVNYEQYF
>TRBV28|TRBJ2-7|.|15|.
TGTGCCAGCAGTTTTGCCCGGACCCCCCGGCGCGAGCAGTACTTC
CASSFARTPRREQYF
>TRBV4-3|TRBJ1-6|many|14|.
TGCGCCAGCAGCGAAAACAGGGAATCCTCACCCCTCCACTTT
CASSENRESSPLHF
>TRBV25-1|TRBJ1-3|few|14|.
TGTGCCAGCAGTGAAGGGGGTGCTGGAAACACCATATATTTT
CASSEGGAGNTIYF
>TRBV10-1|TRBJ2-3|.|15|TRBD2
TGCGCCAGCGGAGATAGCGGGGGTCTTACAGATACGCAGTATTTT
CASGDSGGLTDTQYF
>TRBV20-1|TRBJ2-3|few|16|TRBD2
TGCAGTGCTAGAGATCCCGGAGCGGGGGCCCGAGATACGCAGTATTTT
CSARDPGAGARDTQYF
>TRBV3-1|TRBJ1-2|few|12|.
TGTGCCAGCAGCTCACAGGGTAGTGGCTACACCTTC
CASSSQGSGYTF
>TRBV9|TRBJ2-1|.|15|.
TGTGCCAGCAGCGAGGGGGGTCTTTCCTACAATGAGCAGTTCTTC
CASSEGGLSYNEQFF
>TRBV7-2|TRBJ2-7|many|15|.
TGTGCCAGCAGCCCGGGACATGCGAGCTCCTACGAGCAGTACTTC
CASSPGHASSYEQYF
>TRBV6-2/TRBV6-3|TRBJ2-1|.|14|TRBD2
TGTGCCAGCAGTGCCGGACTAGCGGGGGGGGTACAGTTCTTC
CASSAGLAGGVQFF